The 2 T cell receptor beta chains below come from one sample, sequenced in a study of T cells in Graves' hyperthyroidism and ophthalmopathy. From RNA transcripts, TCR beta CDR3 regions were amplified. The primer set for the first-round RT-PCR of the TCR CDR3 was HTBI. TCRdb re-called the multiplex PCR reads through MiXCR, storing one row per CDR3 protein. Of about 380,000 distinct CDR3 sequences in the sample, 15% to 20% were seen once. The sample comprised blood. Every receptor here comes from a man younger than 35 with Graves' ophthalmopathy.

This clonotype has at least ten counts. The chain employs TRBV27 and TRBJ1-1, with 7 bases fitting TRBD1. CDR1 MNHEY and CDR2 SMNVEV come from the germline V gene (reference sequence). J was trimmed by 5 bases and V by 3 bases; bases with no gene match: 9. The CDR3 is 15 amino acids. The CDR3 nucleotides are TGTGCCAGCAGTTTCTTACAGGGGCGAGGGACTGAAGCTTTCTTT. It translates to CASSFLQGRGTEAFF.

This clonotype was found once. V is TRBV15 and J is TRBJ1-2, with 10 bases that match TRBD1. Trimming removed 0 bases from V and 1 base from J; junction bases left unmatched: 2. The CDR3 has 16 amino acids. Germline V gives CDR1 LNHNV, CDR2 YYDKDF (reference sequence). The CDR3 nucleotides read TGTGCCACCAGCAGAGATAGGGACAGGGGTAACTATGGCTACACCTTC. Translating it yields CATSRDRDRGNYGYTF.